This T cell receptor beta chain was captured by sequencing in a study of shared clonotypes between healthy human individuals. The study ran the assay at deep level. As originally analysed: For the immunoSEQ data, sequences were junction-only without quality scores, so filtering differed. This table comes from immunoSEQ multiplex PCR, and its TCRdb copy is limited to in-frame clones, with some not included. The V and J calls and clone size are taken from that table; D and trimming were inferred from the DNA. This table has approximately 2,000,000 clones, about 93% appearing once. In the case of this clone: Its antigen is not identified.

General study results and limits: Relative to memory subsets, naive subsets generally showed larger estimated richness.

In the naive CD8 group, cells lacked CD45RO and were positively selected for CCR7, so terminally differentiated effector memory CD45RA+ cells were left out. Germline V gene data show CDR1 as LNHDA and CDR2 as SQIVND (reference sequence). V shed 3 bases and J shed 5 bases, with 11 bases lying between them. The CDR3 has 14 amino acids. Material: naive CD8+ T cells from PBMCs. The chain links TRBV19 to TRBJ2-1, with D unclear. The receptor was isolated from a man aged 18-30 years in good health. Some clones in this sample may be carry-over from other donors' samples. The chain's CDR3 is CASSMIGQNNEQFF. The DNA of the CDR3 is TGTGCCAGTAGTATGATAGGGCAGAACAATGAGCAGTTCTTC.